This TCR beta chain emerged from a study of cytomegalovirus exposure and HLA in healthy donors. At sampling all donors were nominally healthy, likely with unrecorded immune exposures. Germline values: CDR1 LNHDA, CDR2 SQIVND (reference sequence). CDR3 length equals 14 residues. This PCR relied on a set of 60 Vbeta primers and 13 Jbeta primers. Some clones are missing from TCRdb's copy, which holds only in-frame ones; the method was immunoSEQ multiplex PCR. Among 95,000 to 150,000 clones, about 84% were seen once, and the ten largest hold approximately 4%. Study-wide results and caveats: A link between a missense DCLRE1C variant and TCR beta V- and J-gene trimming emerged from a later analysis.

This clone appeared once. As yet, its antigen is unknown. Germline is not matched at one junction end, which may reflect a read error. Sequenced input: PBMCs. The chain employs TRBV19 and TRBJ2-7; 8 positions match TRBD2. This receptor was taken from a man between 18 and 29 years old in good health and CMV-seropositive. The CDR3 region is CASSTIAGSYEPYF. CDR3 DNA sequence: TGTGCCAGTAGTACGATAGCGGGATCCTACGAGCCGTACTTC.